Shown below are 19 T cell receptor beta chains from a single sample sequenced in a study of technical replicates of blood from a handful of donors. Using immunoSEQ multiplex PCR, the repertoire was profiled, and TCRdb retains in-frame clones only, with some absent. The repertoire has about 73,000 clones, approximately 90% of them found once; the top ten carry approximately 4.4%. The specimen sequenced was PBMCs. The receptors were sampled from a human donor in good health. Some clones in this sample may be carry-over from other donors' samples.

This clone was detected a few times. This chain uses TRBV7-9 with TRBJ2-1; D remains unclear. V lost 5 bases and J lost 4, with 12 bases in between. The CDR3 consists of 14 residues. Germline V gene lookup returns CDR1 SEHNR and CDR2 FQNEAQ (reference sequence). CDR3 protein: CASSPPITYNEQFF. CDR3 DNA sequence: TGTGCCAGCAGCCCTCCTATCACGTACAATGAGCAGTTCTTC. Complete variable domain (other parts from reference TRBV7-9 and TRBJ2-1): DTGVSQNPRHKITKRGQNVTFRCDPISEHNRLYWYRQTLGQGPEFLTYFQNEAQLEKSRLLSDRFSAERPKGSFSTLEIQRTEQGDSAMYLCASSPPITYNEQFFGPGTRLTVL.

V gene TRBV11-2 combines with J gene TRBJ2-7; no firm D call. The CDR3 loop spans 13 amino acids. Germline CDR1 is SGHAT and CDR2 is FQNNGV. With 0 bases removed from V and 4 bases from J, the gap between germline ends came to 7 bases. CDR3 sequence reads: CASSLDFYYEQYF. The CDR3 DNA reads as TGTGCCAGCAGCTTAGACTTTTATTACGAGCAGTACTTC. Looking up the rest from reference TRBV11-2 and TRBJ2-7 gives the full variable domain: EAGVAQSPRYKIIEKRQSVAFWCNPISGHATLYWYQQILGQGPKLLIQFQNNGVVDDSQLPKDRFSAERLKGVDSTLKIQPAKLEDSAVYLCASSLDFYYEQYFGPGTRLTVT.

V is TRBV5-1 and J is TRBJ1-4; 9 nucleotides agree with TRBD1. Trimming cost V 0 bases and J 7 bases; bases outside gene matches: 4. The CDR3 runs to 15 residues. From germline, CDR1 is SGHRS and CDR2 YFSETQ. As DNA, the CDR3 is TGCGCCAGCAGCTTGGGACAGGGGGAAGCTGAAAAACTGTTTTTT. Its translation is CASSLGQGEAEKLFF.

The genes are TRBV19 and TRBJ2-5; maybe TRBD1 (5 bases). With 3 bases removed from V and 0 bases from J, the gap between germline ends came to 11 bases. Germline V lookup: CDR1 LNHDA, CDR2 SQIVND (reference sequence). The CDR3 is made up of 15 amino acids. The CDR3 reads CASSMRRQYQETQYF. The CDR3 coding sequence is TGTGCCAGTAGTATGAGAAGACAGTACCAAGAGACCCAGTACTTC. Based on the CDR3 plus reference TRBV19 and TRBJ2-5, the full variable domain is DGGITQSPKYLFRKEGQNVTLSCEQNLNHDAMYWYRQDPGQGLRLIYYSQIVNDFQKGDIAEGYSVSREKKESFPLTVTSAQKNPTAFYLCASSMRRQYQETQYFGPGTRLLVL.

The gene calls are TRBV2 and TRBJ2-2, with 14 bases matching TRBD2. Germline-derived CDR1 and CDR2 are SNHLY and FYNNEI. Trimming took 8 bases from V and 6 from J; bases not matched to a gene: 2. This CDR3 spans 14 amino acids. The CDR3 nucleotides read TGTGCCAGCCAGACTAGCGGGGGGGCCGGGGAGCTGTTTTTT. It is translated as CASQTSGGAGELFF.

This clone occurred once. The chain employs TRBV6-6 and TRBJ2-7; TRBD1 matches 7 bases. V shed 2 bases, J shed 4 bases, and the junction held 8 bases outside the gene matches. Per germline, CDR1 MNHNY and CDR2 SVGAGI (reference sequence). The CDR3 loop spans 15 amino acids. DNA of the CDR3: TGTGCCAGCAGTTACGGGAGCGGCAGGGGGTACGAGCAGTACTTC. Translation: CASSYGSGRGYEQYF.

The V call is TRBV5-1, the J call TRBJ1-1, with TRBD1 as a possible D gene (6 bases). CDR1 is SGHRS and CDR2 is YFSETQ in the germline V gene. The CDR3 has 14 amino acids. The V end lost 4 bases, the J end lost 6 bases, and 16 bases lay between the germline ends. This chain's CDR3 is CASSPGKGGSEAFF. CDR3 DNA: TGCGCCAGCAGCCCGGGGAAGGGGGGGTCTGAAGCTTTCTTT.

This clone appeared once. The rearrangement links TRBV2 to TRBJ2-3, with D perhaps matching TRBD2 (5 bases). Trimming removed 5 bases from V and 2 bases from J, with 17 bases in between. Germline V lookup: CDR1 SNHLY, CDR2 FYNNEI. The CDR3 extends over 16 amino acids. CDR3 residues: CASSPSGVIITDTQYF. The CDR3 DNA reads TGTGCCAGCAGTCCCTCCGGGGTGATCATCACAGATACGCAGTATTTT.

The chain recombines TRBV9 with TRBJ1-1; D remains unclear. Germline loops: CDR1 SGDLS, CDR2 YYNGEE. The CDR3 covers 15 residues. The V and J ends lost 0 bases and 0 bases respectively, with 9 bases between them. This chain's CDR3 is CASSVGVGVNTEAFF. The CDR3, as DNA: TGTGCCAGCAGCGTAGGGGTAGGAGTGAACACTGAAGCTTTCTTT.

The rearrangement links TRBV29-1 to TRBJ2-3, with 8 bases lining up with TRBD1. J was trimmed by 0 bases and V by 6 bases; bases with no gene match: 2. The CDR3 has 13 residues. Germline V lookup: CDR1 SQVTM, CDR2 ANQGSEA. CDR3 in DNA: TGCAGCGTCGGACAGGGCAGCACAGATACGCAGTATTTT. This encodes CSVGQGSTDTQYF.

The J gene is TRBJ2-3, the V gene TRBV9; 9 nucleotides line up with TRBD1. CDR1 is SGDLS, CDR2 YYNGEE, per germline. The V segment lost 0 bases and the J segment 3 bases; nucleotides outside the gene matches: 5. The CDR3 has 16 amino acids. The CDR3 is CASSVEGTGWTDTQYF. CDR3 bases: TGTGCCAGCAGCGTAGAAGGGACAGGGTGGACAGATACGCAGTATTTT.

The chain combines TRBV19 with TRBJ1-1, with a tentative D call TRBD1 (6 bases). Germline CDR1 reads LNHDA; CDR2 reads SQIVND (reference sequence). There are 16 residues in the CDR3. V shed 3 bases and J shed 5 bases, with 19 bases lying between them. The CDR3 region is CASSIRQWGRGTEAFF. In DNA, the CDR3 is TGTGCCAGTAGTATTAGGCAGTGGGGGCGAGGTACTGAAGCTTTCTTT.

The genes are TRBV5-5 and TRBJ2-7, with D perhaps matching TRBD1 (6 bases). Trimming pared 4 bases from V and 2 bases from J, leaving 13 bases between. The length of the CDR3 is 14 residues. Germline-derived CDR1 and CDR2 are SGHKS and YYEKEE (reference sequence). The CDR3 protein is CASSLRQEPYEQYF. As DNA, the CDR3 is TGTGCCAGCAGCCTGCGACAGGAGCCCTACGAGCAGTACTTC.

J is TRBJ2-7 and V is TRBV4-3; TRBD2 matches at 11 bases. The germline gives CDR1 LGHNA, CDR2 YSLEER. Trimming took 2 bases from V and 0 from J; bases not matched to a gene: 6. The CDR3 contains 17 residues. This CDR3 reads CASSQHFGTSGSYEQYF. The CDR3 coding sequence is TGCGCCAGCAGCCAACATTTCGGGACTAGCGGCTCCTACGAGCAGTACTTC.

The J gene is TRBJ1-2, the V gene TRBV19, with a possible D match to TRBD1 (6 bases). With 5 bases removed from V and 7 bases from J, the gap between germline ends came to 11 bases. Germline V lookup: CDR1 LNHDA, CDR2 SQIVND (reference sequence). The CDR3 is 12 amino acids. The CDR3 reads CASSDQGSGYTF. In nucleotides, the CDR3 is TGTGCCAGTAGTGACCAGGGGAGTGGCTACACCTTC. Looking up the rest from reference TRBV19 and TRBJ1-2 gives the full variable domain: DGGITQSPKYLFRKEGQNVTLSCEQNLNHDAMYWYRQDPGQGLRLIYYSQIVNDFQKGDIAEGYSVSREKKESFPLTVTSAQKNPTAFYLCASSDQGSGYTFGSGTRLTVV.

This clone was seen a single time. The V and J genes are TRBV7-9 and TRBJ2-7; weak D call: TRBD1 (5 bases). Germline CDR1 and CDR2: SEHNR and FQNEAQ (reference sequence). The CDR3 is 15 amino acids. Deletions cut 4 bases from V and 1 base from J, with 14 bases between. CDR3 sequence (DNA): TGTGCCAGCAGCTACGAGGCAGGGCAGTCCTACGAGCAGTACTTC. It specifies CASSYEAGQSYEQYF.

The genes are TRBV4-2 and TRBJ1-6, with D tentatively TRBD1 (6 bases). From germline, CDR1 is LGHNA and CDR2 YNFKEQ. This CDR3 has 18 residues. The V and J ends lost 0 bases and 3 bases respectively, with 15 bases between them. CDR3 region: CASSQEGQGWDYNSPLHF. As DNA, the CDR3 is TGTGCCAGCAGCCAAGAAGGGCAGGGGTGGGACTATAATTCACCCCTCCACTTT.

The V call is TRBV29-1, the J call TRBJ2-3; the D gene is possibly TRBD2 (6 bases). Between the trimmed V and J ends, which lost 3 bases and 3 bases, there was a span of 10 bases. CDR1 SQVTM and CDR2 ANQGSEA come from the germline V gene. The CDR3 is made up of 13 amino acids. CDR3 residues: CSVDGSLTDTQYF. CDR3 sequence (DNA): TGCAGCGTTGACGGGAGCCTGACAGATACGCAGTATTTT.

The CDR3 region has the DNA TGTGCCAGCAGCTTGGAGGGGACAGGGGTCTATGCTTTCTTT. Encoded protein: CASSLEGTGVYAFF. The rearrangement links TRBV5-4 to TRBJ1-1; 10 nucleotides match TRBD1. The length of the CDR3 is 14 residues. The germline V gene has CDR1 SGHNT and CDR2 YYREEE (reference sequence). The junction had 7 bases not matched to a gene; V was cut back by 0 bases and J by 11 bases.